This T cell receptor (beta chain) was sequenced in a study of shared clonotypes between healthy human individuals. There are 15 residues in the CDR3. Germline CDR1 reads SGHVS; CDR2 reads FQNEAQ. The V end lost 1 base, the J end lost 0 bases, and 9 bases lay between the germline ends. General observations from the study: In general, naive subsets displayed greater estimated richness than memory subsets did. Sampling involved blood alone; tissue repertoires likely differ.

The assay was run at deep level. TCRdb's table, derived via immunoSEQ multiplex PCR, lists solely in-frame clones and lacks some. The data contain about 1 million clones, more than 60% of them singletons. A remark on this clone: Its antigen is as yet unknown.

Sample: memory CD4+ T cells sorted from blood. Sample subset: CD45RA-negative fraction. The V gene is TRBV7-8, the J gene TRBJ1-2; D is undetermined. The TCR was taken from a man aged 18 to 29 in good health. CDR3 coding DNA: TGTGCCAGCAGCTTAGGGGCAGGAGCTAACTATGGCTACACCTTC. Translated, it gives CASSLGAGANYGYTF.